The subject of this entry is one T cell receptor beta chain. The sample originates from a study of blood T cell repertoires in COVID-19. Study-wide context: Samples came from the United States, Italy and Spain, spanning acute and convalescent COVID-19.

Clones were sequenced by immunoSEQ multiplex PCR, and TCRdb holds only the in-frame ones, with some missing. The table lists 150,000 to 200,000 clones, 75% to 85% of them singletons. CDR3 length equals 14 residues. CDR1 is SGHTA, CDR2 FQGNSA, per germline. The V segment lost 4 bases and the J segment 5 bases; nucleotides outside the gene matches: 7. This receptor was taken from a human donor in a cohort sampled during active COVID-19. The V gene is TRBV7-2, the J gene TRBJ2-5, with TRBD1 matching 7 bases. The sequenced material came from peripheral blood. CDR3 sequence (DNA): TGTGCCAGCAGCTCGACAGGGATCCGCGAGACCCAGTACTTC. This gives the protein CASSSTGIRETQYF.